Only a few counts were recorded for the clone carrying this T cell receptor beta chain. TCRdb used MiXCR to reprocess the 5' RACE reads, holding one entry per CDR3 protein. Of about 130,000 distinct CDR3 sequences in the sample, over 15% were seen once. These data originate in a study of T-cell memory formation after mild COVID-19. Study information: There were largely donor-specific TCR clusters.

Germline V lookup: CDR1 MNHEY, CDR2 SVGAGI. Trimming removed 5 bases from V and 6 bases from J; junction bases left unmatched: 11. The CDR3 covers 15 residues. The receptor's source is a man aged 18-30 years who had mild COVID-19 (a few samples of this study predate the infection). Cell type and time point are not known. This chain connects TRBV6-5 to TRBJ2-7; 9 bases fit TRBD1. Material: PBMCs or a T cell subset sorted from them (not recorded which). Here the CDR3 reads CASSKGQGWAAEQYF. Here the CDR3 DNA reads TGTGCCAGCAGTAAAGGACAGGGGTGGGCCGCCGAGCAGTACTTC.